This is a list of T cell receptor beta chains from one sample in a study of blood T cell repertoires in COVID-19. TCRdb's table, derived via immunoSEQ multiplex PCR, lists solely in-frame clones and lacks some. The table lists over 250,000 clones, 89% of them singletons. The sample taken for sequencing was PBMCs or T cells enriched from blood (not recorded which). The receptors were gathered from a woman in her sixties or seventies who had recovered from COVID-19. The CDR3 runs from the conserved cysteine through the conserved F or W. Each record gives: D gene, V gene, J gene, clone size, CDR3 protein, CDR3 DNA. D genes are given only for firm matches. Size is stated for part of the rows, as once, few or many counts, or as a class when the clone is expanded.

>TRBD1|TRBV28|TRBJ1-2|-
CASTGDRDYGYTF
TGTGCCAGCACGGGGGACAGGGACTATGGCTACACCTTC
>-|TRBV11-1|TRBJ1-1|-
CASSLRANTEAFF
TGTGCCAGCAGCTTAAGAGCGAACACTGAAGCTTTCTTT
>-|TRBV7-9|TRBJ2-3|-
CASSNYRGGADTQYF
TGTGCCAGCAGCAATTACAGGGGAGGCGCAGATACGCAGTATTTT
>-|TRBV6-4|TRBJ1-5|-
CASSAEASNQPQHF
TGTGCCAGCAGTGCGGAAGCGTCCAATCAGCCCCAGCATTTT
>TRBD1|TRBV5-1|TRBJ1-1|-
CASSSGTGATEAFF
TGCGCCAGCAGTTCCGGGACAGGGGCCACTGAAGCTTTCTTT
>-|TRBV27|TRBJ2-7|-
CASSLSDSNSYEQYF
TGTGCCAGCAGTTTATCAGATTCGAATAGCTACGAGCAGTACTTC
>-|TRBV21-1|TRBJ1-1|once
CASSPREGYTEAFF
TGTGCCAGCAGCCCCCGCGAGGGTTACACTGAAGCTTTCTTT
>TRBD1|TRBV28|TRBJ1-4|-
CASSSRGRSEKLFF
TGTGCCAGCAGTTCCAGGGGGCGAAGTGAAAAACTGTTTTTT
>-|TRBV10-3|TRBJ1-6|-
CAISEGQSNSPLHF
TGTGCCATCAGTGAGGGGCAGAGTAATTCACCCCTCCACTTT
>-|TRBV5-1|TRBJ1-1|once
CASSLEQNTEAFF
TGCGCCAGCAGCTTGGAGCAGAACACTGAAGCTTTCTTT
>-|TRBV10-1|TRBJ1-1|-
CASSYTQGTSEAFF
TGCGCCAGCAGTTATACACAGGGAACCTCTGAAGCTTTCTTT
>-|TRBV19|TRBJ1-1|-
CASRWTVNTEAFF
TGTGCCAGTAGGTGGACAGTGAACACTGAAGCTTTCTTT
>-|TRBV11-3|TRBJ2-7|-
CASRKQGEQYF
TGTGCCAGCAGGAAACAGGGCGAGCAGTACTTC
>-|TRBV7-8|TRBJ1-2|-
CASSPQVDGYTF
TGTGCCAGCAGCCCACAGGTCGACGGCTACACCTTC
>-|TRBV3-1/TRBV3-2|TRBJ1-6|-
CASSQLVNSLGDSPLHF
TGTGCCAGCAGCCAATTGGTCAACAGTTTAGGGGATTCACCCCTCCACTTT
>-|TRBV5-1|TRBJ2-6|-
CASSTLLVSGANVLTF
TGCGCCAGCAGCACCTTACTAGTTTCTGGGGCCAACGTCCTGACTTTC
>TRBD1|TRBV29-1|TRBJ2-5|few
CSVGGRTGWQETQYF
TGCAGCGTTGGGGGTAGGACAGGGTGGCAAGAGACCCAGTACTTC
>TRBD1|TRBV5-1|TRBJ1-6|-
CASRLVTGEYSPLHF
TGCGCCAGCAGACTGGTCACAGGGGAATACTCACCCCTCCACTTT
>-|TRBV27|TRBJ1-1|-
CASSYQGFTEAFF
TGTGCCAGCAGTTACCAGGGGTTCACTGAAGCTTTCTTT
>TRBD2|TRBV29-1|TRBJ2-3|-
CSVEGLAGGYTDTQYF
TGCAGCGTTGAGGGACTAGCGGGGGGATACACAGATACGCAGTATTTT
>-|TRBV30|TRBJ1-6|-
CAWSMGGNSPLHF
TGTGCCTGGAGTATGGGGGGAAATTCACCCCTCCACTTT
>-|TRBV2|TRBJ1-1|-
CASSHGRQNTEAFF
TGTGCCAGCAGCCACGGGAGGCAGAACACTGAAGCTTTCTTT
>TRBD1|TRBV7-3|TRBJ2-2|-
CASSLGQGETGELFF
TGTGCCAGCAGCTTAGGACAGGGGGAGACCGGGGAGCTGTTTTTT